These 8 T cell receptor beta chains were sequenced from one sample in a study of beta chain features in type 1 diabetes. As every portion of the isolated RNA was reverse transcribed, the sequencing read expressed TCRB transcripts. TCRdb keeps only in-frame clones here, not all; method: immunoSEQ multiplex PCR. The sample yields approximately 600,000 clones, roughly 12% seen once. Their cognate antigens are unknown. Overall study results and limits: Shortening of TCRB CDR3s, moderate but significant, appeared in all four CD4+ subsets of Type 1 diabetes patients.

The sample taken for sequencing was naive CD4+ T cells from blood. All receptors derive from a man in his thirties or forties with type 1 diabetes.

The chain links TRBV4-3 to TRBJ1-2, with TRBD1 matching 7 bases. Losses at the gene ends were 2 bases for V and 2 bases for J; bases not matched to a gene: 5. Germline assignment: CDR1 LGHNA and CDR2 YSLEER. The CDR3 has 15 residues. The CDR3 coding sequence is TGCGCCAGCAGCCAAAGGGACAGATTAAACTATGGCTACACCTTC. It codes for CASSQRDRLNYGYTF.

The chain is built from TRBV7-2 and TRBJ2-1; D is undetermined. V gave up 10 bases and J gave up 10 bases, with 17 bases separating them. The CDR3 spans 12 residues. Germline assignment: CDR1 SGHTA and CDR2 FQGNSA. CDR3 protein: CATRDASREQFF. In DNA form, the CDR3 reads TGTGCCACCAGAGACGCTTCGAGGGAGCAGTTCTTC.

This clone has only a few counts. The chain carries TRBV28 and TRBJ2-5; D is unclear. The V gene's germline CDR1 is MDHEN and CDR2 SYDVKM. Trimming cost V 1 base and J 0 bases, with 0 bases left between them. The CDR3 totals 12 residues. The CDR3 spells CASSLYQETQYF. CDR3 DNA: TGTGCCAGCAGTTTATACCAAGAGACCCAGTACTTC.

The chain employs TRBV7-2 and TRBJ2-3, with a possible D match to TRBD1 (6 bases). The V and J ends lost 6 bases and 0 bases respectively, with 10 bases between them. This CDR3 comprises 14 residues. From germline, CDR1 is SGHTA and CDR2 FQGNSA. The DNA for the CDR3 is TGTGCCAGCAGAAGCAGGGGTAGCACAGATACGCAGTATTTT. Translating gives CASRSRGSTDTQYF.

This clone appeared a few times. V gene TRBV6-5 combines with J gene TRBJ2-5; D unclear. Trimming took 0 bases from V and 1 from J, leaving 6 bases between them. The germline CDR1 and CDR2 sequences are MNHEY and SVGAGI. This CDR3 contains 14 residues. CDR3 region: CASSYSASQETQYF. CDR3 sequence (DNA): TGTGCCAGCAGTTACTCGGCTAGCCAAGAGACCCAGTACTTC.

V is TRBV5-4 and J is TRBJ2-1; 8 bases line up with TRBD2. The CDR3 is made up of 16 amino acids. CDR1 and CDR2 (germline): SGHNT, YYREEE (reference sequence). Losses at the gene ends were 0 bases for V and 5 bases for J; bases not matched to a gene: 7. The CDR3 DNA reads TGTGCCAGCAGCTTGGGTAGCGGGGTGCTTAACAATGAGCAGTTCTTC. This gives the protein CASSLGSGVLNNEQFF.

The chain carries TRBV6-5 and TRBJ2-7, with D hard to call. This CDR3 region has 12 residues. Germline-derived CDR1 and CDR2 are MNHEY and SVGAGI. V shed 5 bases and J shed 1 base, with 6 bases lying between them. This CDR3 reads CASSLPSYEQYF. The CDR3 DNA reads as TGTGCCAGCAGTCTCCCATCCTACGAGCAGTACTTC.

Only a few counts were recorded for this clone. The sample has other DNA sequences that encode this CDR3 too. For the CDR3, the DNA is TGTGCCTGGAGTGGGACAGACAATCAGCCCCAGCATTTT. It translates to CAWSGTDNQPQHF. The V call is TRBV30, the J call TRBJ1-5; the D gene is possibly TRBD1 (6 bases). Germline CDR1 reads GTSNPN; CDR2 reads SVGIG (reference sequence). The CDR3 is 13 residues long. V was pared by 1 base and J by 3 bases, with 7 bases between.